The 26 T cell receptor beta chains in this list originate from one sample, sequenced in a study of cytomegalovirus exposure and HLA in healthy donors. Primers for the PCR totalled 60 Vbeta and 13 Jbeta. TCRdb's copy holds only in-frame clones and misses some; the assay was immunoSEQ multiplex PCR. The sample yields over 95,000 clones, more than 75% seen once. The sample consisted of PBMCs. The source is a woman in her thirties or forties in good health and CMV-seropositive.

The V and J genes are TRBV7-3 and TRBJ2-5; D might be TRBD2 (6 bases). This CDR3 contains 16 residues. Germline lookup yields CDR1 SGHTA and CDR2 FQGTGA. V lost 0 bases to trimming and J lost 4 bases, with 15 bases between them. The CDR3 DNA reads TGTGCCAGCAGCTTAACCCCCATTGGCGGGGCAGAGACCCAGTACTTC. It codes for CASSLTPIGGAETQYF.

The chain uses TRBV30 and TRBJ2-3; the match to TRBD2 covers 7 bases. Germline CDR1 GTSNPN, CDR2 SVGIG (reference sequence). CDR3 length equals 19 residues. Unmatched junction bases numbered 17, after V lost 0 bases and J lost 2 bases. CDR3 in DNA: TGTGCCTGGAGTGTACAGCGGAGGACTGCTAGCGGTTCCACAGATACGCAGTATTTT. It specifies CAWSVQRRTASGSTDTQYF.

The chain recombines TRBV30 with TRBJ2-5; TRBD1 matches at 7 bases. V trimming: 6 bases; J trimming: 2 bases; junction bases outside the gene matches: 3. The V gene's germline CDR1 is GTSNPN and CDR2 SVGIG (reference sequence). The CDR3 runs 12 residues. CDR3 residues: CACPGQQETQYF. The CDR3 region has the DNA TGTGCCTGCCCGGGACAGCAAGAGACCCAGTACTTC.

The chain joins TRBV29-1 to TRBJ1-2; D unresolved. CDR3 length: 12 residues. Germline CDR1 SQVTM, CDR2 ANQGSEA. V lost 5 bases and J 5 bases, leaving 12 bases between the germline ends. The CDR3 region is CSVLGGVYGYTF. CDR3 coding DNA: TGCAGCGTTCTAGGAGGCGTGTATGGCTACACCTTC.

V and J are TRBV25-1 and TRBJ1-1, with 9 bases identical to TRBD1. CDR1 is MGHDK, CDR2 SYGVNS, per germline. The V and J ends lost 2 bases and 8 bases, in that order; junction bases with no gene match: 3. The CDR3 has 13 amino acids. The DNA for the CDR3 is TGTGCCAGCAGTGAACCAGGGACAGGGGAAGCTTTCTTT. This encodes CASSEPGTGEAFF.

There are a few counts of this clone. This sample includes further DNA sequences coding for the same CDR3. This chain links TRBV2 with TRBJ1-1, with TRBD1 identical over 9 bases. The CDR3 loop spans 13 amino acids. J was trimmed by 5 bases and V by 11 bases; bases with no gene match: 9. The germline CDR1 and CDR2 sequences are SNHLY and FYNNEI. CDR3 protein: CASQGAGWTEAFF. The CDR3 DNA follows: TGTGCCTCACAGGGGGCCGGGTGGACTGAAGCTTTCTTT. Together with reference TRBV2 and TRBJ1-1, the CDR3 gives the full variable domain: EPEVTQTPSHQVTQMGQEVILRCVPISNHLYFYWYRQILGQKVEFLVSFYNNEISEKSEIFDDQFSVERPDGSNFTLKIRSTKLEDSAMYFCASQGAGWTEAFFGQGTRLTVV.

The CDR3 sequence: CAWSFGGAVETQYF. For the CDR3, the DNA is TGTGCCTGGAGTTTCGGGGGGGCCGTAGAGACCCAGTACTTC. The chain carries TRBV30 and TRBJ2-5; 8 bases align to TRBD2. Trimming cost V 2 bases and J 4 bases; bases outside gene matches: 6. This CDR3 spans 14 amino acids. CDR1 and CDR2 from the germline V gene are GTSNPN and SVGIG (reference sequence).

The genes are TRBV2 and TRBJ1-5; tentatively, D is TRBD1 (6 bases). Germline CDR1 and CDR2: SNHLY and FYNNEI. CDR3 length: 13 amino acids. The V end was cut by 11 bases, the J end by 3 bases, with 14 bases between. The CDR3 reads CAGGDRPNQPQHF. CDR3 DNA: TGTGCCGGGGGCGATCGACCCAATCAGCCCCAGCATTTT.

CDR3 sequence: CAFRRRGGANTGELFF. Here the CDR3 DNA reads TGTGCCTTCAGGAGGCGCGGGGGTGCGAACACCGGGGAGCTGTTTTTT. The chain links TRBV6-4 to TRBJ2-2; 7 bases map to TRBD2. The V gene end was trimmed by 11 bases and the J gene end by 0 bases; junction bases not matched to a gene: 12. Per germline, CDR1 MRHNA and CDR2 SNTAGT. This CDR3 spans 16 amino acids.

This sequence joins TRBV6-5 and TRBJ2-7, with D tentatively TRBD1 (5 bases). Germline assignment: CDR1 MNHEY and CDR2 SVGAGI. This CDR3 has 12 amino acids. V was trimmed by 5 bases and J by 6 bases, leaving 11 bases between them. For the CDR3, the DNA is TGTGCCAGCAGTCGTCAGGGTCGCGAGCAGTACTTC. Protein: CASSRQGREQYF.

The V and J genes are TRBV5-4 and TRBJ1-2; weak D call: TRBD1 (5 bases). Trimming pared 3 bases from V and 1 base from J, leaving 16 bases between. Germline V CDR1 and CDR2: SGHNT, YYREEE (reference sequence). The CDR3 is 16 amino acids. The CDR3 protein is CASSSERQHGNYGYTF. Written as DNA, the CDR3 is TGTGCCAGCAGCTCGGAAAGACAGCACGGTAACTATGGCTACACCTTC.

This clone was seen just once. V gene TRBV5-1 combines with J gene TRBJ2-7; 10 nucleotides match TRBD1. With 4 bases clipped from V and 5 bases from J, the junction kept 6 bases outside the gene matches. Germline V lookup: CDR1 SGHRS, CDR2 YFSETQ. The CDR3 extends over 14 amino acids. CDR3: CASSPGDRGHEQYF. In DNA form, the CDR3 reads TGCGCCAGCAGCCCGGGGGACAGGGGCCACGAGCAGTACTTC.

The chain employs TRBV5-4 and TRBJ1-4, with D unresolved. This CDR3 is built from 13 residues. V was cut by 4 bases and J by 1 base, with 5 bases left in between. Germline V gives CDR1 SGHNT, CDR2 YYREEE (reference sequence). The CDR3 sequence: CASSPGTNEKLFF. The CDR3 region has the DNA TGTGCCAGCAGCCCGGGAACTAATGAAAAACTGTTTTTT. The variable domain in full, with the rest retrieved from reference TRBV5-4 and TRBJ1-4, is ETGVTQSPTHLIKTRGQQVTLRCSSQSGHNTVSWYQQALGQGPQFIFQYYREEENGRGNFPPRFSGLQFPNYSSELNVNALELDDSALYLCASSPGTNEKLFFGSGTQLSVL.

This sequence joins TRBV6-6 and TRBJ1-6, with a weak D call TRBD1 (6 bases). The CDR3 length is 10 residues. Looked up from germline, CDR1 is MNHNY and CDR2 is SVGAGI (reference sequence). Trimming shortened V by 6 bases and J by 13 bases, and 7 bases separated the two germline ends. The CDR3 sequence: CASRGQPLHF. For the CDR3, the DNA is TGTGCCAGCAGAGGACAGCCCCTCCACTTT.

This chain links TRBV4-2 with TRBJ1-1; maybe TRBD1 (6 bases). The V and J ends lost 0 bases and 5 bases respectively, with 13 bases between them. The V gene's germline CDR1 is LGHNA and CDR2 YNFKEQ. CDR3 length: 15 residues. The CDR3 loop is CASSQDRRGTTEAFF. Here the CDR3 DNA reads TGTGCCAGCAGCCAAGATAGGCGGGGGACAACTGAAGCTTTCTTT.

V gene TRBV7-2 combines with J gene TRBJ2-7; D remains unclear. The CDR3 contains 11 residues. Germline V gene sequence: CDR1 SGHTA, CDR2 FQGNSA. Trimming removed 4 bases from V and 7 bases from J, with 8 bases in between. CDR3 sequence: CASSSFREQYF. The CDR3 nucleotides read TGTGCCAGCAGCTCATTCCGGGAGCAGTACTTC.

This sequence joins TRBV6-1 and TRBJ1-1; D gene unclear. V was cut by 2 bases and J by 4 bases, with 11 bases left in between. CDR1 MNHNS and CDR2 SASEGT come from the germline V gene. This CDR3 has 14 amino acids. CDR3 sequence: CASSEPWETTEAFF. The CDR3 DNA reads TGTGCCAGCAGTGAACCATGGGAGACCACTGAAGCTTTCTTT.

This chain links TRBV30 with TRBJ1-1, with 9 bases that match TRBD1. J was trimmed by 2 bases and V by 8 bases; bases with no gene match: 9. Germline V gene data show CDR1 as GTSNPN and CDR2 as SVGIG (reference sequence). CDR3 length equals 14 residues. CDR3 sequence: CAGWTGATNTEAFF. The CDR3 DNA reads TGTGCCGGGTGGACAGGGGCTACCAACACTGAAGCTTTCTTT. The variable domain in full, completed from reference TRBV30 and TRBJ1-1, reads SQTIHQWPATLVQPVGSPLSLECTVEGTSNPNLYWYRQAAGRGLQLLFYSVGIGQISSEVPQNLSASRPQDRQFILSSKKLLLSDSGFYLCAGWTGATNTEAFFGQGTRLTVV.

The chain joins TRBV9 to TRBJ1-1, with 7 bases fitting TRBD1. The CDR3 consists of 14 residues. The trim removed 2 bases at V and 3 bases at J, leaving 4 bases unmatched. Germline V gene sequence: CDR1 SGDLS, CDR2 YYNGEE. CDR3 region: CASSVPTGDTEAFF. The DNA of the CDR3 is TGTGCCAGCAGCGTGCCCACAGGGGACACTGAAGCTTTCTTT.

The chain carries TRBV6-5 and TRBJ2-3; no clear D gene. V shed 8 bases and J shed 1 base, with 13 bases lying between them. CDR3 size: 14 residues. CDR1 MNHEY and CDR2 SVGAGI come from the germline V gene. CDR3 DNA sequence: TGTGCCAGCCATTCCTTCCGGGGCACAGATACGCAGTATTTT. This translates into CASHSFRGTDTQYF.

V usage is TRBV30 and J usage is TRBJ1-5, with D uncertain. This CDR3 spans 13 amino acids. Trimming left V 5 bases short and J 0 bases short, with 8 bases between. From germline, CDR1 is GTSNPN and CDR2 SVGIG (reference sequence). CDR3 region: CAWSRDSNQPQHF. In nucleotides, the CDR3 is TGTGCCTGGTCCCGGGATAGCAATCAGCCCCAGCATTTT.

This clone was observed a handful of times. The gene calls are TRBV5-6 and TRBJ2-7, with 8 bases identical to TRBD2. The CDR3 totals 14 residues. V dropped 5 bases and J dropped 4; count of bases not matched to a gene: 8. Germline V gives CDR1 SGHDT, CDR2 YYEEEE. The CDR3 bases are TGTGCCAGCAGTAATACCGGGACTAGGTACGAGCAGTACTTC. It encodes CASSNTGTRYEQYF. The whole variable domain, filled in from reference TRBV5-6 and TRBJ2-7, reads DAGVTQSPTHLIKTRGQQVTLRCSPKSGHDTVSWYQQALGQGPQFIFQYYEEEERQRGNFPDRFSGHQFPNYSSELNVNALLLGDSALYLCASSNTGTRYEQYFGPGTRLTVT.

The chain carries TRBV4-2 and TRBJ1-3; D is unclear. V was pared by 1 base and J by 3 bases, with 13 bases between. Germline V gene sequence: CDR1 LGHNA, CDR2 YNFKEQ. The CDR3 contains 16 residues. CDR3 loop: CASSQGTTADGNTIYF. In DNA form, the CDR3 reads TGTGCCAGCAGCCAAGGCACCACAGCGGATGGAAACACCATATATTTT.

V and J are TRBV19 and TRBJ1-1; D gene uncertain. Germline CDR1 is LNHDA and CDR2 is SQIVND (reference sequence). The CDR3 contains 17 residues. Trimming cost V 9 bases and J 5 bases, with 28 bases left between them. CDR3 sequence reads: CASQIAAKSTRLTEAFF. CDR3 DNA sequence: TGTGCCAGCCAAATAGCCGCTAAATCCACAAGGCTTACTGAAGCTTTCTTT.

This clone was seen more than once but under ten times. The chain couples TRBV19 to TRBJ1-1, with 7 nucleotides matching TRBD1. The CDR3 runs 16 residues. CDR1 is LNHDA, CDR2 SQIVND, per germline (reference sequence). The J segment lost 0 bases and the V segment lost 4 bases, leaving 8 bases of the junction unmatched. CDR3 loop: CASSTGQTLMNTEAFF. The CDR3 DNA is TGTGCCAGTAGTACGGGACAGACCCTAATGAACACTGAAGCTTTCTTT. The variable domain in full, completed from reference TRBV19 and TRBJ1-1, reads DGGITQSPKYLFRKEGQNVTLSCEQNLNHDAMYWYRQDPGQGLRLIYYSQIVNDFQKGDIAEGYSVSREKKESFPLTVTSAQKNPTAFYLCASSTGQTLMNTEAFFGQGTRLTVV.

The J gene is TRBJ2-3, the V gene TRBV13, with 8 bases fitting TRBD2. CDR1 is PRHDT and CDR2 is FYEKMQ in the germline V gene (reference sequence). Germline trimming cut 5 bases from V and 0 bases from J; bases unmatched to any gene: 4. The CDR3 consists of 15 residues. The CDR3 sequence: CASSPTSGSTDTQYF. CDR3 nucleotides: TGTGCCAGCAGCCCTACTAGCGGCAGCACAGATACGCAGTATTTT.